The entry below describes one T cell receptor beta chain. The sample comes from a study of cytomegalovirus exposure and HLA in healthy donors. The study ran its PCR with 60 Vbeta and 13 Jbeta primers. Sequencing was performed with immunoSEQ multiplex PCR; in TCRdb, only in-frame clones are kept and a portion is missing. The sample holds 150,000 to 200,000 clones; around three quarters are singletons and the top ten take 3% to 4%. The germline V gene encodes CDR1 SNHLY and CDR2 FYNNEI. The CDR3 consists of 12 residues. V was pared by 5 bases and J by 4 bases, with 8 bases between. The chain links TRBV2 to TRBJ2-5; a possible D gene is TRBD1 (5 bases). The receptor was isolated from a male donor in good health and CMV-seronegative. The material sequenced was PBMCs. This CDR3 is CASSQGRETQYF. The CDR3 nucleotides are TGTGCCAGCAGTCAGGGAAGAGAGACCCAGTACTTC.